One and the same sample provided the 13 T cell receptor beta chains below, sequenced in a study of blood T cell repertoires in COVID-19. Libraries were prepared by immunoSEQ multiplex PCR; TCRdb keeps only in-frame clonotypes and omits some of them. The sample includes 65,000 to 90,000 clones, about 82% seen only once; the top ten take roughly 8%. Sequenced material: peripheral blood. These receptors were obtained from a man in his fifties or sixties with active COVID-19.

This clone has a single count. The CDR3 sequence: CASSPGHVANEKLFF. Here the CDR3 DNA reads TGTGCCAGCAGTCCCGGACATGTGGCGAATGAAAAACTGTTTTTT. This sequence joins TRBV28 and TRBJ1-4; possibly TRBD1 for D (5 bases). This CDR3 spans 15 amino acids. V lost 5 bases to trimming and J lost 5 bases, with 15 bases between them. In germline, CDR1 is MDHEN, CDR2 SYDVKM.

The J gene is TRBJ2-3, the V gene TRBV10-3, with 9 bases identical to TRBD1. V dropped 10 bases and J dropped 0; count of bases not matched to a gene: 5. Germline loops: CDR1 ENHRY, CDR2 SYGVKD. The CDR3 sequence is 14 residues long. CDR3: CATQDRGSTDTQYF. In DNA form, the CDR3 reads TGTGCCACGCAGGACAGGGGTAGCACAGATACGCAGTATTTT.

V gene TRBV6-2 or TRBV6-3 combines with J gene TRBJ1-1, with D possibly TRBD1 on 5 matching bases. Germline assignment: CDR1 MNHEY and CDR2 SVGEGT. Trimming removed 3 bases from V and 11 bases from J, with 28 bases in between. This CDR3 is 17 amino acids long. CDR3 loop: CASSYRVSLGHRGVAFF. In DNA, the CDR3 is TGTGCCAGCAGTTATCGAGTTTCTTTAGGACATCGTGGAGTCGCTTTCTTT.

The gene calls are TRBV28 and TRBJ1-1; maybe TRBD1 (5 bases). Germline CDR1 MDHEN, CDR2 SYDVKM. Trimming removed 9 bases from V and 0 bases from J, with 14 bases in between. The CDR3 runs to 14 residues. Written as DNA, the CDR3 is TGTGCCAGTGTCGGGGACTACGTGAACACTGAAGCTTTCTTT. It translates to CASVGDYVNTEAFF. The full variable domain, completed using reference TRBV28 and TRBJ1-1, is DVKVTQSSRYLVKRTGEKVFLECVQDMDHENMFWYRQDPGLGLRLIYFSYDVKMKEKGDIPEGYSVSREKKERFSLILESASTNQTSMYLCASVGDYVNTEAFFGQGTRLTVV.

The chain recombines TRBV18 with TRBJ1-1, with D perhaps TRBD1 (5 bases). The germline gives CDR1 KGHSH, CDR2 LQKENI. With 3 bases removed from V and 1 base from J, the gap between germline ends came to 6 bases. The CDR3 length is 13 residues. The CDR3 DNA reads TGTGCCAGCTCACCCCAGGGGAACACTGAAGCTTTCTTT. Translation gives CASSPQGNTEAFF.

The chain uses TRBV5-4 and TRBJ2-3; maybe TRBD2 (6 bases). The germline V gene has CDR1 SGHNT and CDR2 YYREEE (reference sequence). The CDR3 runs 15 residues. The ends were cut back, 1 base at V and 0 bases at J, with 9 bases in the middle. The CDR3 DNA reads TGTGCCAGCAGCTTGAGGGCGGGGAGCACAGATACGCAGTATTTT. Protein product: CASSLRAGSTDTQYF.

The chain links TRBV7-9 to TRBJ2-7; D might be TRBD1 (6 bases). V was clipped by 3 bases and J by 7 bases, with 10 bases between them. Germline loops: CDR1 SEHNR, CDR2 FQNEAQ (reference sequence). The CDR3 consists of 12 residues. The CDR3 region has the DNA TGTGCCAGCAGCTTGGGGGCGAGGGAGCAGTACTTC. It yields the protein CASSLGAREQYF. The full variable domain, rest sourced from reference TRBV7-9 and TRBJ2-7, is DTGVSQNPRHKITKRGQNVTFRCDPISEHNRLYWYRQTLGQGPEFLTYFQNEAQLEKSRLLSDRFSAERPKGSFSTLEIQRTEQGDSAMYLCASSLGAREQYFGPGTRLTVT.

The chain employs TRBV5-1 and TRBJ1-4, with TRBD1 as a possible D gene (6 bases). CDR1 is SGHRS, CDR2 YFSETQ, per germline. The CDR3 is 16 residues long. V was trimmed by 3 bases and J by 0 bases, leaving 12 bases between them. The DNA of the CDR3 is TGCGCCAGCAGCTCTGTACAGGGATCAACTAATGAAAAACTGTTTTTT. Protein: CASSSVQGSTNEKLFF.

The J gene is TRBJ1-1, the V gene TRBV2, with D possibly being TRBD1 (5 bases). The CDR3 contains 14 residues. V shed 2 bases and J shed 3 bases, with 10 bases lying between them. Germline V lookup: CDR1 SNHLY, CDR2 FYNNEI. Here the CDR3 reads CASSESGGYTEAFF. CDR3 sequence (DNA): TGTGCCAGCAGTGAAAGCGGGGGGTACACTGAAGCTTTCTTT.

V is TRBV7-2 and J is TRBJ1-2, with D tentatively TRBD1 (5 bases). This CDR3 has 15 amino acids. The ends were cut back, 1 base at V and 4 bases at J, with 13 bases in the middle. Per the germline V gene, CDR1 is SGHTA and CDR2 is FQGNSA. CDR3 sequence reads: CASSLEVGGVYGYTF. CDR3 nucleotides: TGTGCCAGCAGCTTAGAAGTGGGGGGAGTCTATGGCTACACCTTC. Looking up the rest from reference TRBV7-2 and TRBJ1-2 gives the full variable domain: GAGVSQSPSNKVTEKGKDVELRCDPISGHTALYWYRQSLGQGLEFLIYFQGNSAPDKSGLPSDRFSAERTGGSVSTLTIQRTQQEDSAVYLCASSLEVGGVYGYTFGSGTRLTVV.

The chain joins TRBV19 to TRBJ2-7; 7 bases agree with TRBD1. The germline V gene encodes CDR1 LNHDA and CDR2 SQIVND (reference sequence). Unmatched junction bases numbered 6, after V lost 5 bases and J lost 2 bases. This CDR3 contains 14 residues. The CDR3 loop reads CASSLGQDPYEQYF. CDR3 sequence (DNA): TGTGCCAGTAGTCTTGGACAGGATCCCTACGAGCAGTACTTC.

This clone was detected a few times. The chain combines TRBV15 with TRBJ2-3; D gene unclear. Trimming took 1 base from V and 2 from J, leaving 13 bases between them. Germline CDR1 and CDR2: LNHNV and YYDKDF (reference sequence). This CDR3 has 16 residues. This chain's CDR3 is CATSRGSNDPTDTQYF. CDR3 in DNA: TGTGCCACCAGCAGAGGGTCTAACGATCCCACAGATACGCAGTATTTT.

V usage is TRBV7-9 and J usage is TRBJ2-5; D perhaps matches TRBD2 (6 bases). Germline V CDR1 and CDR2: SEHNR, FQNEAQ (reference sequence). The germline V and J ends were trimmed by 5 bases and 5 bases, with 12 bases remaining between them. The CDR3 loop spans 13 amino acids. CDR3: CASSARGGETQYF. The DNA of the CDR3 is TGTGCCAGCAGCGCCCGTGGAGGGGAGACCCAGTACTTC. The full variable domain, rest sourced from reference TRBV7-9 and TRBJ2-5, is DTGVSQNPRHKITKRGQNVTFRCDPISEHNRLYWYRQTLGQGPEFLTYFQNEAQLEKSRLLSDRFSAERPKGSFSTLEIQRTEQGDSAMYLCASSARGGETQYFGPGTRLLVL.